Sequencing of this TCR beta chain was carried out in a study of blood T cell repertoires in COVID-19. In germline, CDR1 is SGHNT, CDR2 YYREEE (reference sequence). V gave up 4 bases and J gave up 6 bases; unmatched junction bases: 8. The CDR3 runs to 15 residues. Profiled with immunoSEQ multiplex PCR; TCRdb holds only in-frame clones, not every one. This table holds over 75,000 clones, around 80% found once. The material sequenced was peripheral blood. J is TRBJ2-5 and V is TRBV5-4, with 11 bases aligning to TRBD2. The receptor's source is a woman older than 75 with acute or convalescent COVID-19. The CDR3: CASSQGSGGAQTQYF. CDR3 nucleotides: TGTGCCAGCAGCCAGGGTAGCGGGGGGGCGCAGACCCAGTACTTC.